Listed below are T cell receptor beta chains from one sample, sequenced in a study of T cell responses to AZD1222 COVID-19 vaccine. The assay was immunoSEQ multiplex PCR, and TCRdb's table has in-frame clones only and misses some. The sample carries almost 95,000 clones, roughly 85% recorded once. This specimen was peripheral blood, taken 28 days after the second AZD1222 dose. These TCRs come from an adult who received the AZD1222 COVID-19 vaccine. The CDR3 runs from the conserved cysteine through the conserved F or W. Rows may omit the clone size; those that give it use once, few, many or a size class.

>NA|TRBV11-3|TRBJ1-2
CASSLGPEGYGYTF
>few|TRBV18|TRBJ2-6
CASSPGQGTGANVLTF
>NA|TRBV27|TRBJ2-7
CASRGGTGDFTYEQYF
>NA|TRBV11-3|TRBJ2-2
CASRPGPSTGELFF
>NA|TRBV20-1|TRBJ2-1
CSASPGTRVYNEQFF
>few|TRBV20-1|TRBJ2-5
CSARVIETQYF
>NA|TRBV5-1|TRBJ2-7
CASSLIAGDTYEQYF
>NA|TRBV10-3|TRBJ1-5
CAISESQGSNQPQHF
>NA|TRBV9|TRBJ2-1
CASNRQASENEQFF
>NA|TRBV2|TRBJ1-6
CASSPLQLNSPLHF
>NA|TRBV5-4|TRBJ2-3
CASSLDYGWEDTQYF
>once|TRBV3-1/TRBV3-2|TRBJ1-1
CASTNGVTEAFF
>NA|TRBV7-2|TRBJ2-3
CASSLGLAGGTDTQYF
>NA|TRBV10-2|TRBJ2-7
CASLGSGVGYEQYF
>NA|TRBV6-2/TRBV6-3|TRBJ2-7
CASSYVRIAPPYEQYF
>NA|TRBV5-1|TRBJ1-6
CASSFSEGTSSPLHF
>NA|TRBV9|TRBJ1-1
CASSVGTEATEAFF
>NA|TRBV30|TRBJ1-4
CAWSFYPRQPTNEKLFF
>NA|TRBV10-3|TRBJ1-2
CAISALGNYGYTF
>NA|TRBV10-2|TRBJ2-1
CASSGPYNEQFF
>NA|TRBV6-1|TRBJ1-1
CASSDTGGNTEAFF
>NA|TRBV11-3|TRBJ2-1
CASSLGSGTNNEQFF
>NA|TRBV5-1|TRBJ2-1
CASSDRAEGYEQFF
>NA|TRBV5-1|TRBJ1-1
CASSPGQGNTEAFF
>NA|TRBV19|TRBJ1-5
CASSIGERSQPQHF
>NA|TRBV9|TRBJ2-1
CASAVGLSGIVGEQFF
>NA|TRBV2|TRBJ2-3
CASSGLAGGRGDTQYF
>NA|TRBV5-1|TRBJ2-3
CASSRVGDRGTDTQYF
>NA|TRBV30|TRBJ2-7
CAWRAGGRTMVYEQYF
>NA|TRBV24-1|TRBJ2-7
CATSDPYGGAYEQYF
>NA|TRBV29-1|TRBJ2-7
CSVEGGTGAEQYF
>NA|TRBV3-1/TRBV3-2|TRBJ1-5
CASSPKAKNQPQHF
>NA|TRBV2|TRBJ2-1
CASSEDDRVGQFF
>NA|TRBV10-1|TRBJ1-5
CASTKRQGGQPQHF
>once|TRBV9|TRBJ2-2
CASSVDAGRGAAGELFF
>NA|TRBV6-1|TRBJ1-2
CASSEGGRQRDTF
>NA|TRBV7-2|TRBJ1-5
CASSLQGNQPQHF
>once|TRBV11-1|TRBJ1-2
CASSLAETGYGYTF
>NA|TRBV2|TRBJ2-3
CASSVWQGETDTQYF
>once|TRBV6-5|TRBJ1-4
CASSYRDRGPGEKLFF
>NA|TRBV9|TRBJ1-5
CASSPHRDGQPQHF
>once|TRBV2|TRBJ1-4
CASRPNQGREKLFF
>NA|TRBV29-1|TRBJ2-2
CSVARSNTGELFF
>NA|TRBV5-1|TRBJ1-5
CASSPDGNSNQPQHF
>NA|TRBV3-1/TRBV3-2|TRBJ2-7
CASSQEIGDRAYEQYF
>NA|TRBV25-1|TRBJ2-2
CASGPVGAGELFF
>NA|TRBV13|TRBJ2-3
CASSPSAGGSTDTQYF
>NA|TRBV6-5|TRBJ2-7
CASKPRDRDFEQYF
>NA|TRBV21-1|TRBJ1-5
CASSKNGTGGDQPQHF
>NA|TRBV9|TRBJ2-1
CASSVGGLSYNEQFF
>NA|TRBV19|TRBJ2-2
CASSISFGTPRAGAGELFF
>NA|TRBV6-1|TRBJ1-3
CASSESKGRDTIYF
>NA|TRBV7-8|TRBJ1-4
CASSLAVAGFGNEKLFF
>NA|TRBV7-2|TRBJ1-1
CASSYREGEAFF
>once|TRBV5-1|TRBJ1-6
CASRQGNNSPLHF
>once|TRBV7-9|TRBJ1-2
CASSPDIVNYGYTF
>few|TRBV9|TRBJ2-3
CASSASGPSADTQYF
>NA|TRBV5-1|TRBJ2-7
CASSETGTTPGEQYF
>once|TRBV7-9|TRBJ1-4
CASSLGQEHYTNEKLFF
>NA|TRBV6-6|TRBJ1-1
CASRPQGPEAFF